In this sample, the clone carrying this TCR beta chain turned up a few times. Its antigen remains unidentified. These data belong to a study of monozygotic twins with cystic fibrosis. Across the whole study: Libraries were built from around 3 micrograms of fragmented DNA using roughly 14 PCR cycles. Overall study results and limits: Nucleotide-identical clonotype sharing was significantly higher within monozygotic CF twin pairs than between unrelated CF individuals. Co-twins had the most similar V usage for 13 of 16 pairs, J for 8. Age, concordance and disease severity did not associate with shared CDR3 numbers.

The protocol was immunoSEQ multiplex PCR, while the TCRdb copy is restricted to in-frame clones and leaves out a portion. The sample yields some 20,000 clones, more than 75% seen once. Germline loops: CDR1 MDHEN, CDR2 SYDVKM. Trimming removed 5 bases at V and 7 bases at J, with 9 bases between. The CDR3 extends over 13 amino acids. The sequenced material came from blood. The sequence came from a woman in her twenties or thirties with cystic fibrosis. The chain joins TRBV28 to TRBJ1-6; D gene unclear. CDR3 protein: CASSADTNSPLHF. CDR3 sequence (DNA): TGTGCCAGCAGTGCAGACACGAATTCACCCCTCCACTTT.